This is a list of T cell receptor beta chains from one sample in a study of T-cell reconstitution after alpha-beta-depleted transplantation in children. TCRdb reprocessed the PCR reads with MiXCR, giving one entry per CDR3 protein. This table has roughly 100,000 distinct CDR3 sequences, approximately 8.4% appearing once. This material consisted of PBMCs from the stem cell graft donor, taken from the stem cell graft. The receptors shown here come from a human donor who donated a stem cell graft to a child with congenital amegakaryocytic thrombocytopenia. Both conserved end residues are part of each CDR3. Fields, in order: D gene, J gene, V gene, CDR3 protein. A D gene is named only where the DNA matches it firmly.

>.|TRBJ1-2|TRBV7-8
CASSPGDGYTF
>TRBD1|TRBJ2-3|TRBV18
CASSQGQEDTQYF
>.|TRBJ2-2|TRBV5-1
CASSLGGHSNTGELFF
>.|TRBJ1-2|TRBV28
CASRFPGARDGYTF
>.|TRBJ2-1|TRBV28
CASSLVGSPFF
>.|TRBJ2-7|TRBV7-2
CASSLAGASGAYEQYF
>.|TRBJ2-3|TRBV20-1
CSARTLGADTQYF
>TRBD1|TRBJ1-4|TRBV7-9
CASSPHRSRGLREKLFF
>.|TRBJ2-7|TRBV10-3
CAVSSRDILYEQYF
>TRBD2|TRBJ2-3|TRBV4-2
CASSQDSLAAVSTDTQYF
>.|TRBJ2-7|TRBV10-3
CAISESQGSTAYEQYF
>TRBD1|TRBJ2-1|TRBV7-9
CASRQGAEQFF
>.|TRBJ2-6|TRBV5-1
CASSALPASSGANVLTF
>.|TRBJ2-3|TRBV7-9
CASSPGLLSDTQYF
>.|TRBJ1-1|TRBV5-1
CASSSQGIENTEAFF
>.|TRBJ1-2|TRBV5-1
CASSLESVNYGYTF
>.|TRBJ1-1|TRBV29-1
CSALDGDEAFF
>.|TRBJ2-3|TRBV5-1
CASSPPSSADTQYF
>TRBD1|TRBJ1-5|TRBV5-1
CASSRGTGTDQPQHF
>.|TRBJ2-7|TRBV9
CASSVVQQGGEQYF
>TRBD2|TRBJ2-3|TRBV12-3/TRBV12-4
CASSTSGITDTQYF
>TRBD2|TRBJ2-3|TRBV20-1
CSARLAGTDTQYF
>.|TRBJ2-5|TRBV3-1
CASSPRAAEGETQYF